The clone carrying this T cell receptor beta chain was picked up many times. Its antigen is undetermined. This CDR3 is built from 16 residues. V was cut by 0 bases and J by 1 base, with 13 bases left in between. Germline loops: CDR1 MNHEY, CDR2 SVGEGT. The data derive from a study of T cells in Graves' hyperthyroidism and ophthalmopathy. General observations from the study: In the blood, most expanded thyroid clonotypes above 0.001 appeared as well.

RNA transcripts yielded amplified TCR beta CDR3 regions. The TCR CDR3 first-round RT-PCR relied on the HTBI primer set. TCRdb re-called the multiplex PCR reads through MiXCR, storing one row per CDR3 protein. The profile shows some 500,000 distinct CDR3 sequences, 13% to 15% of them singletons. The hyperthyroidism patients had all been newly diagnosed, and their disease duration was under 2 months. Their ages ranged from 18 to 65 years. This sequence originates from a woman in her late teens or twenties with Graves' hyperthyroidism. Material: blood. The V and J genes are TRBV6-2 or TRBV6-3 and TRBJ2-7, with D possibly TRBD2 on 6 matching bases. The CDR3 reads CASSYSTSSASYEQYV. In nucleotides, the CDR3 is TGTGCCAGCAGTTACTCCACCTCTAGCGCTTCCTACGAGCAGTACGTC.